This TCR beta chain came from a study of cytomegalovirus exposure and HLA in healthy donors (dated by TCRdb to 2016 to 2017). Broadly, across the study: In an earlier analysis of approximately 500 of the donors, around 300 Gb of sequence data and 90 million to 120 million unique TCR beta sequences from some 170 million T cells were reported. Typing coverage varied by locus: roughly 629-630 donors for A, B, C, DRB1 and DQB1; approximately 500 for DQA1; about 570 for DPA1; approximately 490 for DPB1. All discovery cohort repertoires had been generated on a single sequencing platform. HLA typing covered class I and class II loci at four-digit resolution. An earlier analysis of approximately 630 of the donors applied high-throughput TCR beta sequencing to assess whether each TCR beta V gene segment acted as functional or pseudogenic. Among 350 to 400 genotyped donors of the cohort, an average of roughly 240,000 unique TCR beta nucleotide sequences were sequenced per donor, about a sixth of them non-productive. The study was designed to test whether signatures of past pathogen exposure could be identified by cataloging public T cell receptors. An early release that covered about 600 HLA-typed donors contained approximately 300 gigabases of sequencing data and approximately 85 million unique TCR sequences. In a later genetic analysis, genome-wide SNP genotypes for about three fifths of the roughly 670 donors were used, and that subset was treated as a discovery cohort. A separate validation cohort of over 95 different subjects was used in addition to the 666-subject first cohort. The genetic ancestry cluster associated with self-reported Caucasian donors included 81% of the 300 to 450 genotyped donors. Rather than using new phenotypic data, the later analysis identified candidate immune exposures from TCR beta sequences and from how often those sequences occurred across donors. High-throughput TCR immunosequencing, statistical association of individual TCRs with disease status, and machine learning were combined to predict cytomegalovirus infection status. Donor age, sex, ethnicity and CMV serostatus were compiled alongside the repertoire data. The study used immunosequencing to profile the T cell repertoires of about 670 subjects and linked those repertoires to cytomegalovirus serostatus. Because of strong linkage in the cohort, four or five DR-DQ haplotypes were treated as single units for association and clustering. A later analysis re-examined previously published TCR beta repertoires from roughly 650 donors and added high-resolution HLA genotyping to investigate patterns of TCR occurrence.

With respect to this clone: Its antigen has not been determined. No qualities accompany the bases; no much larger clone lies one base away.

The full study reports these points: HLA typing was unavailable for some donors at each locus, so association tests used only the typed subset. Strong co-occurrence of HLA alleles, especially DR and DQ, made assigning TCR associations to individual alleles difficult. While some public TCRs were present in many individuals, most TCR sequences turned up only very rarely across donors. A further reported finding was that TCR beta sequences accurately predicted the HLA-A and HLA-B alleles for most subjects in the first cohort. This cohort had only TCR beta chains sequenced, and the lack of alpha or paired-chain data limited which features could be detected. In a later analysis, around 15,000 TCR beta sequences were associated with specific HLA alleles at a false discovery rate of 0.05. The study gave a list of some 150 TCR beta chains associated with cytomegalovirus. An earlier analysis of roughly 570 of the donors showed that most TCR beta V segments appeared in productive rearrangements either about 90% or about 30% of the time, which broadly matched IMGT annotations. CMV serostatus was the only immune exposure information available for the cohort. The classifier was reported to diagnose cytomegalovirus status with high specificity and sensitivity in both the original and validation cohorts. A cluster of highly shared sequence variants was judged likely to represent a technical artifact of the sequencing pipeline. In a later genetic analysis, fewer N-insertions in productive TCRs were reported among donors in an Asian-associated ancestry cluster than the roughly 700-donor mean. Sequencing depth was assumed to be roughly uniform across donors in the presence/absence analyses, though that assumption may not hold. V-gene and J-gene trimming of TCR beta chains was associated with a missense DCLRE1C variant in a later genetic analysis, and the association was replicated in an independent cohort. In vitro tests confirmed that three of the cytomegalovirus-associated TCR beta chains recognize cytomegalovirus antigens. Because the 87-base-pair reads could not distinguish some IMGT-functional V segments, including TRBV6-2 and TRBV6-3, those segments were excluded. A later analysis found that TCR association rates varied across HLA loci, with DRB1 alleles showing the most associated TCRs and HLA-C alleles the fewest. Correlated functional status among segregating V segments might reflect linkage disequilibrium, but an unknown experimental factor could not be ruled out. According to a later analysis, parvovirus B19, influenza, CMV and Epstein-Barr virus appeared linked to several top co-occurrence clusters. A later analysis found that HLA-associated TCR beta chains were more clonally expanded and had lower generation probabilities than equally common non-associated chains. According to a later analysis, most CMV-associated TCR beta chains appeared to be HLA-restricted, and the HLA associations seemed to be driven largely by CMV exposure. The earlier analysis of 450 to 700 of the donors excluded about 16 rarely observed V segments, including chromosome 9 orphons, because counts were too low. It was suggested by the authors that the approach could potentially be generalized to other disease states and immunological phenotypes.

Via the germline V gene (reference sequence), CDR1 is LNHNV and CDR2 YYDKDF. The CDR3 has 18 amino acids, counting the end cysteine and phenylalanine. The kept DNA is CDR3 alone, 54 bases in frame from the first base. The junction carries 15 bases between V and J, which are trimmed by 0 bases and 0 bases respectively. The cohort consisted of 650 to 850 healthy bone marrow donors. At the time of sampling, all cohort members were nominally healthy, though unrecorded immune exposures were likely present. The donor was CMV seropositive and belonged to the group of 250 to 300 seropositive cohort members. A peripheral blood sample was provided by each donor, and peripheral blood mononuclear cells were used for TCR beta sequencing. Genomic DNA extraction from the blood cell samples was performed with the Qiagen DNeasy Blood Extraction Kit. The library was prepared using the immunoSEQ multiplex PCR assay. A mixture of 60 forward primers for TCR Vbeta segments and 13 reverse primers for TCR Jbeta segments was used in the multiplex PCR. The CDR3 region of rearranged TCR beta genes was amplified from genomic DNA with a multiplex PCR assay. On the Illumina HiSeq System, the amplified TCR beta libraries were sequenced as 87-base-pair reads. The authors processed their data as follows. A later analysis counted about 80 million unique TCR beta chains across the 650 to 700 repertoires, and approximately 11 million of these chains were shared by at least two donors. Raw reads were error-corrected and collapsed into unique sequences with a nearest-neighbor algorithm that merged closely related sequences to remove PCR and sequencing errors. Alignment of CDR3 sequences to IMGT reference sequences was used to assign V, D and J gene segments. Each retained sequence needed at least a six-nucleotide match to both a V gene segment and a J gene segment. Rearrangements were classified as productive when the CDR3 lacked stop codons and remained in frame with V and J, and all other rearrangements were classified as non-productive. Following IMGT convention, CDR3 was defined as the stretch from the second conserved V-encoded cysteine up to the conserved J-encoded phenylalanine. In an earlier analysis of 550 to 650 of the donors, sequences lacking an unambiguous match to a single V gene segment were excluded. An earlier analysis of several hundred of the donors called V segments functional above 56.7% productive rearrangements and segregating when the between-donor standard deviation exceeded 5%. A statistical classification framework was built for diagnosing cytomegalovirus status from the catalog of TCR beta chain sequences. V and J gene assignment, in a later analysis, came from comparing TCR nucleotide sequences with IMGT/GENE-DB human TR gene sequences. In a later analysis, CDR3 sequences and most-parsimonious VDJ recombination scenarios were assigned using the TCRdist pipeline. In a later analysis, every TCR beta chain was defined by the combination of its CDR3 amino acid sequence and its V-gene family, and reads without a unique V-gene family were dropped. A later analysis removed roughly 590 highly shared, low-generation-probability nucleotide sequences to deal with suspected cross-contamination and a sequencing artifact. For each public chain, a later analysis derived a clonal expansion index from normalized ranks of inferred template counts within each repertoire. In a later analysis, generation probabilities were computed with a VDJ recombination model fitted to out-of-frame rearrangements, and the resulting probabilities were checked against IGoR. In a later analysis, hypergeometric tests were used to score TCR-TCR, TCR-HLA and TCR-CMV co-occurrence, with a repertoire-size bias correction applied to TCR pairs. In a later analysis, false discovery rates were estimated by permuting HLA or CMV assignments 20 times. A later analysis grouped co-occurring TCRs with DBSCAN, adding TCRdist sequence similarity when clustering within HLA-allele-positive subsets. Co-occurrence clustering excluded repertoires with fewer than 30,000 or more than 120,000 public chains, plus five with anomalous nucleotide sharing. Held by TCRdb, this immuneACCESS table contains in-frame sequences only and omits some clones. Under half of the omission traces to an unresolved V gene where checked; the cause of the rest is unknown. V and J calls and clone size follow that table, whereas D and trimming were derived from the DNA. For this sample there are about 120,000 clones; 60% to 80% appear just once. Clones ranked in the top ten supply roughly a sixth of the sample.

This TCR came from a man in his fifties or sixties in good health and CMV-seropositive. Specimen: PBMCs. This sequence uses TRBV15 and TRBJ2-1; matching of 6 bases hints at TRBD2 as the D gene. The DNA sequence reads TGTGCCACCAGCAGAGATTTCCGGGGGACCCGCTCCTACAATGAGCAGTTCTTC. Its translation is CATSRDFRGTRSYNEQFF.